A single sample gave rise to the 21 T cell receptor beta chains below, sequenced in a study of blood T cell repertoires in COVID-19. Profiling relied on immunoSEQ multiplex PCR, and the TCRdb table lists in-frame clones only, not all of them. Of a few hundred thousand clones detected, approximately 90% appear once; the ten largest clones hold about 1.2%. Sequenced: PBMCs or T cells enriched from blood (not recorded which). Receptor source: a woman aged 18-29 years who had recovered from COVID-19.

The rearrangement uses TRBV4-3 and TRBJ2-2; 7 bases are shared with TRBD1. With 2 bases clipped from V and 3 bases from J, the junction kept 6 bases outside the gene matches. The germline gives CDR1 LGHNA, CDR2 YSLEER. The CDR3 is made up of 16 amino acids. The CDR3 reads CASSQLRGKDTGELFF. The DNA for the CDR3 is TGCGCCAGCAGCCAACTCAGGGGGAAGGACACCGGGGAGCTGTTTTTT.

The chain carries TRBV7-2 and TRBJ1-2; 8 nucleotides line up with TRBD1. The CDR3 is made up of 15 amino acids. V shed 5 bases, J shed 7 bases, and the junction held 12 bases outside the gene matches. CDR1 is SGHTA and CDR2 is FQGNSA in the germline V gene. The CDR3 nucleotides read TGTGCCAGCAGCCCCGCCGGACAGGGTTTGGGTGGCTACACCTTC. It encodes CASSPAGQGLGGYTF.

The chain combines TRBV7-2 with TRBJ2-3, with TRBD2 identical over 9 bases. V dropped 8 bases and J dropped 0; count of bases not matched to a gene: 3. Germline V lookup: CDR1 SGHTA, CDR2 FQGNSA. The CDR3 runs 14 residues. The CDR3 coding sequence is TGTGCCAGCCGTAGCGGGGGTAGCACAGATACGCAGTATTTT. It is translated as CASRSGGSTDTQYF.

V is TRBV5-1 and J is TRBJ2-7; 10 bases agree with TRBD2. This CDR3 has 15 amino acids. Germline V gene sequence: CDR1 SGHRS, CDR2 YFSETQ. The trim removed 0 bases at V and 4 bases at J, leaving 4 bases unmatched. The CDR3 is CASSLGGLASYEQYF. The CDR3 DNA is TGCGCCAGCAGCTTGGGGGGACTAGCGAGTTACGAGCAGTACTTC.

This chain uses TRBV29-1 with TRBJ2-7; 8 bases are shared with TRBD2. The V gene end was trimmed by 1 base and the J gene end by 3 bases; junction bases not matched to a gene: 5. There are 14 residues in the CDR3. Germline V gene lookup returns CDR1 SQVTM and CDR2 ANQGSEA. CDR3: CSVEVRGGYYEQYF. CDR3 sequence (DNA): TGCAGCGTTGAAGTTCGGGGGGGCTACTACGAGCAGTACTTC.

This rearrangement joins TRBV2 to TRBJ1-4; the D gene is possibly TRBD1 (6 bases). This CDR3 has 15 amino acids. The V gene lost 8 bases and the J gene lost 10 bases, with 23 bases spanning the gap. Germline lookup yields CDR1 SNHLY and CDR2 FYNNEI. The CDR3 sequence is CASAQVQGGGGKLFF. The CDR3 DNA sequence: TGTGCCAGCGCACAGGTACAGGGTGGGGGCGGAAAACTGTTTTTT.

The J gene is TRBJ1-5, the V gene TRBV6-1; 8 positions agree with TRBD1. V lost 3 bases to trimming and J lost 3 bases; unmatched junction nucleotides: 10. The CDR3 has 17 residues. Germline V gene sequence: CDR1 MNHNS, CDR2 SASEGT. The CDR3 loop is CASSDIRGRGPNQPQHF. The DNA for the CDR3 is TGTGCCAGCAGTGACATACGGGGCAGGGGGCCCAATCAGCCCCAGCATTTT.

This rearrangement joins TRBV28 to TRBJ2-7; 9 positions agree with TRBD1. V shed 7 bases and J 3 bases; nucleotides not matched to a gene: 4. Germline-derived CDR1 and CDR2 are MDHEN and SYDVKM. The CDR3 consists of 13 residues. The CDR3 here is CASIGTGSYEQYF. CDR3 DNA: TGTGCCAGCATTGGGACAGGGAGCTACGAGCAGTACTTC.

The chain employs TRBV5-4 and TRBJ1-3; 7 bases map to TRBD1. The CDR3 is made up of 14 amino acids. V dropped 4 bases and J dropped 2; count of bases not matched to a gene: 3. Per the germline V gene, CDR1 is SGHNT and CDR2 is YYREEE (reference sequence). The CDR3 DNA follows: TGTGCCAGCAGCCAACAGGGGACTGGAAACACCATATATTTT. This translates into CASSQQGTGNTIYF.

In DNA, the CDR3 is TGTGCCAGTAGGACCGGGACAGGGGACCAGCCCCAGCATTTT. This encodes CASRTGTGDQPQHF. V usage is TRBV19 and J usage is TRBJ1-5, with 10 nucleotides matching TRBD1. CDR3 length: 14 amino acids. V gave up 6 bases and J gave up 7 bases; unmatched junction bases: 6. In germline, CDR1 is LNHDA, CDR2 SQIVND (reference sequence).

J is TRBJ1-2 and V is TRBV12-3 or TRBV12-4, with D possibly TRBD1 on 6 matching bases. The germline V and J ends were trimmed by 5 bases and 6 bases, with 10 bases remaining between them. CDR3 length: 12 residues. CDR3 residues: CASSKGVNGYTF. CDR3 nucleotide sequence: TGTGCCAGCAGTAAGGGGGTGAATGGCTACACCTTC.

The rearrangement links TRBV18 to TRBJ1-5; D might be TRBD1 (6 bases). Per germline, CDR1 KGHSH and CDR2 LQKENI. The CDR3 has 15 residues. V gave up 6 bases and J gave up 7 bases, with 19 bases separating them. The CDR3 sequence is CASSGVQGSDQPQHF. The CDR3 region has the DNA TGTGCCAGCTCCGGAGTCCAGGGGTCGGACCAGCCCCAGCATTTT.

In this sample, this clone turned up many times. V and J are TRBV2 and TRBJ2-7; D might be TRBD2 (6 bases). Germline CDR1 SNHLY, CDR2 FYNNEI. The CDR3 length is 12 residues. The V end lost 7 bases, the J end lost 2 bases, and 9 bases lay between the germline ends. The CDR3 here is CASMGGAYEQYF. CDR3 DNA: TGTGCCAGCATGGGGGGAGCCTACGAGCAGTACTTC.

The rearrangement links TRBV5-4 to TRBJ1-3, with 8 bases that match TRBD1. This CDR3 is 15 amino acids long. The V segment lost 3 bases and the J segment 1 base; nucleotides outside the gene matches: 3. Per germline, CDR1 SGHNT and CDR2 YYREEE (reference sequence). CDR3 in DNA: TGTGCCAGCAGCTCGAGGACAGGGTCTGGAAACACCATATATTTT. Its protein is CASSSRTGSGNTIYF.

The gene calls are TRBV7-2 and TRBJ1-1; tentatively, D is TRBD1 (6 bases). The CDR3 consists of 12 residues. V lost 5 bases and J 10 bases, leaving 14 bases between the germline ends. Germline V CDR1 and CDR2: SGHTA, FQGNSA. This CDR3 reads CASSPTGLTAFF. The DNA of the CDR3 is TGTGCCAGCAGCCCAACAGGGTTAACAGCTTTCTTT.

CDR3 DNA sequence: TGTGCCAGTAGTATTGGCCGGGGCTATGGCTACACCTTC. It yields the protein CASSIGRGYGYTF. This chain connects TRBV19 to TRBJ1-2; the D is unclear. The germline V and J ends were trimmed by 3 bases and 4 bases, with 9 bases remaining between them. This CDR3 comprises 13 residues. Germline values: CDR1 LNHDA, CDR2 SQIVND (reference sequence).

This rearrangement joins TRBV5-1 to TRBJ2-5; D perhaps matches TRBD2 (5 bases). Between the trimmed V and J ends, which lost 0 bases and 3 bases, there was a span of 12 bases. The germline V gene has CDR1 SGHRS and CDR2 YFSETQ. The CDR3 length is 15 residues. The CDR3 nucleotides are TGCGCCAGCAGCTTGGGACCCGGGGTTAAAGAGACCCAGTACTTC. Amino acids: CASSLGPGVKETQYF.

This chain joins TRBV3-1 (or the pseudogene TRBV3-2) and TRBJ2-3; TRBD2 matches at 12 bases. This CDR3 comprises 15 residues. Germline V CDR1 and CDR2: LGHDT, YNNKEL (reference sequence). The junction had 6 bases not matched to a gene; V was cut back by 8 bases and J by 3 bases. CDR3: CASASGGVTTDTQYF. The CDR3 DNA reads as TGTGCCAGCGCTAGCGGGGGGGTTACAACAGATACGCAGTATTTT.

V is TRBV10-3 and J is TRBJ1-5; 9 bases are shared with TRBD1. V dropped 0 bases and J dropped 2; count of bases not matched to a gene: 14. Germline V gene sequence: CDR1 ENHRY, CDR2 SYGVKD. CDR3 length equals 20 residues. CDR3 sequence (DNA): TGTGCCATCAGTGAGTCGCGGGGGACAGGGTTAAGCTATGGCAATCAGCCCCAGCATTTT. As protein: CAISESRGTGLSYGNQPQHF.

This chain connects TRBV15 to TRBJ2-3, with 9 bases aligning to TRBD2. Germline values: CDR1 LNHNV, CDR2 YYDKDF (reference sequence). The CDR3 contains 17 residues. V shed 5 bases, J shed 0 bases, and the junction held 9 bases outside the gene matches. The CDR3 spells CATSRYLAGISTDTQYF. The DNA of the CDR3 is TGTGCCACCAGCCGGTATCTAGCGGGAATTAGCACAGATACGCAGTATTTT. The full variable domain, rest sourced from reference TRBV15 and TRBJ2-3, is DAMVIQNPRYQVTQFGKPVTLSCSQTLNHNVMYWYQQKSSQAPKLLFHYYDKDFNNEADTPDNFQSRRPNTSFCFLDIRSPGLGDTAMYLCATSRYLAGISTDTQYFGPGTRLTVL.

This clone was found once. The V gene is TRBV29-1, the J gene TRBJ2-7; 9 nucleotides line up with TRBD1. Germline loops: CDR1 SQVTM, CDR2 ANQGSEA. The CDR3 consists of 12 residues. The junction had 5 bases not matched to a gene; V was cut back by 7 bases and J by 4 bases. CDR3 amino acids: CSAKGQGYEQYF. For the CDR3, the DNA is TGCAGCGCCAAGGGACAGGGTTACGAGCAGTACTTC.